This is a list of T cell receptor beta chains from one sample in a study of radiotherapy plus CTLA-4 blockade in lung cancer. Data came from immunoSEQ multiplex PCR; TCRdb stores just in-frame clones and leaves some out. This table holds 75,000 to 100,000 clones, 82% found once. The sample here was peripheral blood, taken from a patient treated with radiotherapy plus ipilimumab. The origin of the receptors is a human donor with non-small cell lung cancer who had a partial response to radiotherapy plus ipilimumab. CDR3s include the opening cysteine and the closing phenylalanine or tryptophan. D genes are given only for firm matches. Clone size is not always given. Where it is, it says once, few, many or a class for expanded clones.

NA NA TRBJ2-3 TRBV20-1 CSARTEDTQYF TGCAGTGCTAGGACAGAAGATACGCAGTATTTT
NA NA TRBJ1-5 TRBV18 CASSPWQSNQPQHF TGTGCCAGCTCACCCTGGCAGAGCAATCAGCCCCAGCATTTT
NA NA TRBJ2-1 TRBV28 CASSFTRLGDNEQFF TGTGCCAGCAGTTTTACGCGACTAGGAGACAATGAGCAGTTCTTC
TRBD1 NA TRBJ2-3 TRBV4-1 CASSVRQGATDTQYF TGCGCCAGCAGCGTAAGACAGGGGGCCACAGATACGCAGTATTTT
TRBD1 NA TRBJ2-5 TRBV18 CASSSRTGQETQYF TGTGCCAGCTCATCAAGGACAGGCCAAGAGACCCAGTACTTC
TRBD2 NA TRBJ2-7 TRBV19 CASSMGLYYEQYF TGTGCCAGTAGTATGGGACTATACTACGAGCAGTACTTC
TRBD1 NA TRBJ1-5 TRBV19 CASSIQGAVIQPQHF TGTGCCAGTAGTATACAGGGGGCTGTTATTCAGCCCCAGCATTTT
TRBD1 NA TRBJ2-7 TRBV18 CASSPPGQGLYEQYF TGTGCCAGCTCACCCCCGGGACAGGGCCTCTACGAGCAGTACTTC
NA NA TRBJ1-3 TRBV5-5 CASSLDALSGNTIYF TGTGCCAGCAGCTTGGACGCGCTATCTGGAAACACCATATATTTT
NA NA TRBJ2-7 TRBV5-1 CASSGDPSGTYEQYF TGCGCCAGCAGCGGAGACCCGTCGGGGACCTACGAGCAGTACTTC
TRBD1 NA TRBJ2-3 TRBV27 CASSFRPRGPDTQYF TGTGCCAGCAGTTTCCGCCCCAGGGGGCCAGATACGCAGTATTTT
NA NA TRBJ2-7 TRBV28 CASSPRLAASEQYF TGTGCCAGCAGCCCCCGCTTAGCTGCCAGCGAGCAGTACTTC
NA NA TRBJ1-4 TRBV30 CAWTPSSNEKLFF TGTGCCTGGACACCCAGTTCCAATGAAAAACTGTTTTTT
TRBD1 NA TRBJ2-3 TRBV5-1 CASSQRTGGADTQYF TGCGCCAGCAGCCAACGGACAGGGGGCGCAGATACGCAGTATTTT
TRBD1 NA TRBJ1-4 TRBV28 CASRSQGAGNEKLFF TGTGCCAGCAGGTCGCAGGGGGCGGGTAATGAAAAACTGTTTTTT
TRBD1 NA TRBJ2-6 TRBV6-6 CASSSLTGVGANVLTF TGTGCCAGCAGTTCCCTGACAGGGGTCGGGGCCAACGTCCTGACTTTC
TRBD2 NA TRBJ2-3 TRBV2 CASSGTSGRGTDTQYF TGTGCCAGCAGCGGGACTAGCGGGAGGGGCACAGATACGCAGTATTTT
NA NA TRBJ2-1 TRBV5-6 CASSFWGLSYNEQFF TGTGCCAGCAGCTTCTGGGGGCTATCCTACAATGAGCAGTTCTTC
NA NA TRBJ1-1 TRBV7-3 CASRAGTSNTEAFF TGTGCCAGCAGGGCCGGGACATCGAACACTGAAGCTTTCTTT
TRBD2 NA TRBJ2-5 TRBV5-1 CASGTSAGEETQYF TGCGCCAGCGGGACTAGCGCGGGGGAAGAGACCCAGTACTTC
TRBD2 NA TRBJ2-2 TRBV7-2 CASSLVGAGGSAGELFF TGTGCCAGCAGCTTAGTAGGGGCGGGAGGGTCCGCCGGGGAGCTGTTTTTT
TRBD1 NA TRBJ1-5 TRBV25-1 CASSEDRGLDNQPQHF TGTGCCAGCAGTGAGGACAGGGGGCTTGACAATCAGCCCCAGCATTTT
NA NA TRBJ1-1 TRBV5-1 CASSLGIGGMNTEAFF TGCGCCAGCAGCTTGGGAATCGGGGGAATGAACACTGAAGCTTTCTTT
NA NA TRBJ1-2 TRBV5-1 CASSLGAGMNYGYTF TGCGCCAGCAGCTTGGGGGCGGGTATGAACTATGGCTACACCTTC
NA few TRBJ2-7 TRBV5-5 CASSWHPSGEQYF TGTGCCAGCAGCTGGCACCCGTCGGGGGAGCAGTACTTC
TRBD1 NA TRBJ1-1 TRBV28 CASSFPPGGFGTEAFF TGTGCCAGCAGTTTTCCCCCAGGGGGCTTTGGCACTGAAGCTTTCTTT
TRBD1 NA TRBJ1-1 TRBV11-2 CASREGQGGGTEAFF TGTGCCAGCAGGGAAGGACAGGGCGGGGGCACTGAAGCTTTCTTT
TRBD2 NA TRBJ2-1 TRBV6-6 CASSQGLAAYNEQFF TGTGCCAGCAGTCAAGGACTAGCGGCCTACAATGAGCAGTTCTTC
NA NA TRBJ1-4 TRBV29-1 CSARGNEKLFF TGCAGCGCCCGGGGAAATGAAAAACTGTTTTTT
TRBD2 NA TRBJ2-1 TRBV7-9 CASSAGLAGDNEQFF TGTGCCAGCAGCGCGGGACTAGCGGGAGATAATGAGCAGTTCTTC
NA NA TRBJ1-2 TRBV9 CASSVGLPANYGYTF TGTGCCAGCAGCGTAGGCCTTCCAGCTAACTATGGCTACACCTTC
NA NA TRBJ2-7 TRBV27 CASSIGQTYEQYF TGTGCCAGCAGTATCGGACAGACATACGAGCAGTACTTC
NA NA TRBJ1-4 TRBV6-6 CASSSGTPANEKLFF TGTGCCAGCAGTTCGGGGACACCAGCTAATGAAAAACTGTTTTTT
TRBD2 NA TRBJ2-7 TRBV7-2 CASSPGTSGRHEQYF TGTGCCAGCAGCCCCGGGACTAGCGGGAGGCACGAGCAGTACTTC
TRBD1 few TRBJ2-5 TRBV11-2 CASSLTGAIGTQYF TGTGCCAGCAGCTTAACAGGGGCCATTGGGACCCAGTACTTC
TRBD2 few TRBJ2-2 TRBV30 CAWSVQGSGRRTGELFF TGTGCCTGGAGTGTACAGGGTAGCGGGAGGAGAACCGGGGAGCTGTTTTTT
TRBD1 NA TRBJ2-2 TRBV7-3 CASSPTTGGKTGELFF TGTGCCAGCAGCCCCACGACAGGGGGAAAAACCGGGGAGCTGTTTTTT
NA few TRBJ2-7 TRBV7-2 CASSLAWRVRTYEQYF TGTGCCAGCAGCTTAGCCTGGCGGGTCCGCACCTACGAGCAGTACTTC
NA NA TRBJ2-1 TRBV28 CASSPGGVDNEQFF TGTGCCAGCAGTCCCGGGGGTGTCGACAATGAGCAGTTCTTC
TRBD2 NA TRBJ2-2 TRBV30 CAWSPHGGGTGELFF TGTGCCTGGAGTCCACACGGGGGGGGCACCGGGGAGCTGTTTTTT
TRBD2 NA TRBJ2-3 TRBV5-1 CASSLRLAGVHTQYF TGCGCCAGCAGCTTAAGACTAGCGGGAGTACATACGCAGTATTTT
NA once TRBJ2-1 TRBV28 CASSSLAGGQDEQFFGPGVDEQFF NA
NA NA TRBJ2-3 TRBV21-1 CASGGSGLAGHTDTQYF TGTGCCAGCGGGGGCTCAGGACTAGCGGGACACACAGATACGCAGTATTTT
NA NA TRBJ2-5 TRBV5-8 CASSPGIRGETQYF TGTGCCAGCAGCCCAGGTATCAGGGGAGAGACCCAGTACTTC
NA NA TRBJ2-6 TRBV11-2 CASSPQVSGANVLTF TGTGCCAGCAGTCCCCAGGTGTCCGGGGCCAACGTCCTGACTTTC